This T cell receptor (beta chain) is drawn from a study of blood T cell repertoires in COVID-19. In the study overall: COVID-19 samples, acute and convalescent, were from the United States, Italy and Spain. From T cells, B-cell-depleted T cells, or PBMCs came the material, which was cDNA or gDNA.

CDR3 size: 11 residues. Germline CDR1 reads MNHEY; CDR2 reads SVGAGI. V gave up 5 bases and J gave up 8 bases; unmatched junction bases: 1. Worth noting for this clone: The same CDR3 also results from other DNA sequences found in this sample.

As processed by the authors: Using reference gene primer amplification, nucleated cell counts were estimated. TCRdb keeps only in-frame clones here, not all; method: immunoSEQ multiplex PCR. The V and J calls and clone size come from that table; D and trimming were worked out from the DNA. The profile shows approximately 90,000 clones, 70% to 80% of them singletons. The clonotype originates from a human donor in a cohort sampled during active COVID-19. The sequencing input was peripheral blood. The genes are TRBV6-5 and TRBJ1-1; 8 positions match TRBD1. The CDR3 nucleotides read TGTGCCAGCAGTCGACAGGGGGAAGCTTTCTTT. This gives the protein CASSRQGEAFF.